Listed below are T cell receptor beta chains from one sample, sequenced in a study of cytomegalovirus exposure and HLA in healthy donors. Sequencing was performed with immunoSEQ multiplex PCR; in TCRdb, only in-frame clones are kept and a portion is missing. The sample records 40,000 to 55,000 clones, about 78% being singletons. The sequenced sample was PBMCs. These receptors were collected from a man aged 25 to 40 in good health and CMV-seropositive. The CDR3 runs from the conserved cysteine through the conserved F or W. A D gene is named only where the DNA matches it firmly. Size tells how often a clone was seen (once, few, many) or the class of an expanded clone, and some rows leave it out.

J gene	V gene	clone size	D gene	CDR3 protein	CDR3 DNA
TRBJ1-6	TRBV5-6	many	.	CASSFRTDYSPLHF	TGTGCCAGCAGCTTCCGGACAGACTATTCACCCCTCCACTTT
TRBJ1-5	TRBV7-8	few	TRBD1	CASSSTGGNQPQHF	TGTGCCAGCAGCTCCACAGGGGGCAATCAGCCCCAGCATTTT
TRBJ2-1	TRBV7-9	.	.	CASSFQYNEQFF	TGTGCCAGCAGCTTCCAATACAATGAGCAGTTCTTC
TRBJ2-5	TRBV5-1	.	TRBD2	CASRRGLAGGEDSRETQYF	TGCGCCAGTCGACGAGGACTAGCGGGGGGCGAGGACTCTAGGGAGACCCAGTACTTC
TRBJ2-7	TRBV4-2	.	.	CASSQGQYEQYF	TGTGCCAGCAGCCAAGGGCAGTACGAGCAGTACTTC
TRBJ1-1	TRBV9	.	.	CASSANGGPMNTEAFF	TGTGCCAGCAGCGCTAATGGGGGCCCGATGAACACTGAAGCTTTCTTT
TRBJ1-4	TRBV27	.	TRBD1	CASRGTVSGKLFF	TGTGCCAGCAGAGGGACAGTATCAGGAAAACTGTTTTTT
TRBJ2-7	TRBV6-5	.	.	CASSRPSGSGYEQYF	TGTGCCAGCAGTCGCCCTTCAGGGTCCGGCTACGAGCAGTACTTC
TRBJ1-1	TRBV5-6	.	.	CASSITGAGAEAFF	TGTGCCAGCAGCATAACCGGGGCGGGAGCTGAAGCTTTCTTT
TRBJ2-3	TRBV5-1	once	TRBD2	CASSFLPGLAGGPSFTDTQYF	TGCGCCAGCAGCTTTCTACCGGGACTAGCGGGGGGGCCCTCGTTCACAGATACGCAGTATTTT
TRBJ2-5	TRBV5-1	.	.	CASSLSGGTQETQYF	TGCGCCAGCAGCTTGTCTGGGGGGACCCAAGAGACCCAGTACTTC
TRBJ2-6	TRBV18	once	TRBD1	CASSPPFSGGSGANVLTF	TGTGCCAGCTCACCACCGTTTTCAGGGGGTTCTGGGGCCAACGTCCTGACTTTC
TRBJ1-2	TRBV7-2	.	TRBD1	CASSRGTAGYTF	TGTGCCAGCAGCCGGGGGACAGCGGGCTACACCTTC
TRBJ2-1	TRBV10-2	.	.	CASSDWGGAGTHNEQFF	TGCGCCAGCAGTGACTGGGGGGGGGCGGGGACCCACAATGAGCAGTTCTTC
TRBJ2-7	TRBV7-6	.	TRBD1	CASSLGGQGYEQYF	TGTGCCAGCAGCTTAGGAGGACAGGGATACGAGCAGTACTTC
TRBJ2-4	TRBV5-4	once	TRBD1	CASSSRQGLAKNIQYF	TGTGCCAGCAGCTCACGACAGGGGCTAGCCAAAAACATTCAGTACTTC
TRBJ1-6	TRBV28	.	.	CASTFGGTGNSPLHF	TGTGCCAGCACCTTTGGAGGCACAGGGAATTCACCCCTCCACTTT
TRBJ2-3	TRBV7-2	.	.	CASSGAEAGTDTQYF	TGTGCCAGCAGCGGAGCTGAAGCAGGCACAGATACGCAGTATTTT
TRBJ1-3	TRBV5-1	few	.	CASSLDSDTIYF	TGCGCCAGCAGCTTGGATTCGGACACCATATATTTT
TRBJ1-2	TRBV6-5	.	.	CASSGRFDRPQGYTF	TGTGCCAGCAGTGGCAGATTTGACAGGCCTCAGGGTTACACCTTC
TRBJ1-2	TRBV30	.	.	CAGTGTPANYGYTF	TGTGCCGGTACCGGGACACCAGCTAACTATGGCTACACCTTC
TRBJ2-7	TRBV15	.	TRBD2	CATSRAGGAYEQYF	TGTGCCACCAGCAGAGCGGGAGGGGCCTACGAGCAGTACTTC
TRBJ2-7	TRBV5-1	once	TRBD1	CASSLPDRSYEQYF	TGCGCCAGCAGCTTGCCGGACAGGTCCTACGAGCAGTACTTC
TRBJ2-3	TRBV29-1	.	TRBD2	CSVESGGNTQYF	TGCAGCGTTGAGAGCGGGGGAAATACGCAGTATTTT
TRBJ2-1	TRBV6-5	.	TRBD1	CASSSDRVRYNEQFF	TGTGCCAGCAGTTCGGACAGGGTTCGGTACAATGAGCAGTTCTTC
TRBJ2-3	TRBV2	.	TRBD1	CASSGRTGKGTDTQYF	TGTGCCAGCAGTGGGCGGACAGGGAAAGGCACAGATACGCAGTATTTT
TRBJ2-5	TRBV18	.	.	CASSQVTGETQETQYF	TGTGCCAGCTCTCAAGTGACAGGAGAAACCCAAGAGACCCAGTACTTC
TRBJ1-5	TRBV5-1	.	.	CASSLDPPYGNQPQHF	TGCGCCAGCAGCTTGGATCCGCCCTACGGCAATCAGCCCCAGCATTTT
TRBJ1-2	TRBV6-1	.	.	CASSETVSSNYGYTF	TGTGCCAGCAGTGAAACAGTCTCCTCTAACTATGGCTACACCTTC
TRBJ2-3	TRBV6-5	once	TRBD1	CASRGQGNTDTQYF	TGTGCCAGCAGGGGACAGGGTAACACAGATACGCAGTATTTT
TRBJ2-7	TRBV5-1	few	TRBD1	CASSPGTGTTTYEQYF	TGCGCCAGCAGCCCGGGGACAGGGACTACTACCTACGAGCAGTACTTC
TRBJ2-1	TRBV4-1	few	.	CASSQDGTSYNEQFF	TGCGCCAGCAGCCAAGATGGGACTTCCTACAATGAGCAGTTCTTC